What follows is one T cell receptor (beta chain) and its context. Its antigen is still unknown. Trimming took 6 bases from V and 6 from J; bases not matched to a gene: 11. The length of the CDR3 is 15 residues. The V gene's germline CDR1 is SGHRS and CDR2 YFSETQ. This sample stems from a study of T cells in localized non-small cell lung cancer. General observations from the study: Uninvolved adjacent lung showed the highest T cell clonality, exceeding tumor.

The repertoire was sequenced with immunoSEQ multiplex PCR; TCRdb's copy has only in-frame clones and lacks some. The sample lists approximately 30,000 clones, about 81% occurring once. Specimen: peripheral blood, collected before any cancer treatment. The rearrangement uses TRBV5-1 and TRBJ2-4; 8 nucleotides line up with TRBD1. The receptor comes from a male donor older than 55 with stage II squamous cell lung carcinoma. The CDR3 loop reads CASMSGDRLLNIQYF. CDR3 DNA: TGCGCCAGCATGTCCGGGGACAGGCTTTTAAACATTCAGTACTTC.